The rows below give T cell receptor beta chains drawn from one sample of a study of blood T cell repertoires in COVID-19. Some clones are missing from TCRdb's copy, which holds only in-frame ones; the method was immunoSEQ multiplex PCR. The sample includes hundreds of thousands of clones, almost 85% of them seen just once. Material for sequencing was peripheral blood. These receptors were collected from a middle-aged man with active or convalescent COVID-19. CDR3s include the opening cysteine and the closing phenylalanine or tryptophan. The D gene is left open where the match is weak. Expanded clones are given a class, and other clones once, few, many or no size at all.

j_call clone_size d_call v_call cdr3_aa cdr3_nt
TRBJ2-4 - TRBD1 TRBV28 CASSFTGGLTKNIQYF TGTGCCAGCAGTTTTACAGGGGGCCTGACCAAAAACATTCAGTACTTC
TRBJ1-4 - TRBD1 TRBV27 CASSVGPGGWEKLFF TGTGCCAGCAGTGTGGGGCCAGGGGGCTGGGAAAAACTGTTTTTT
TRBJ2-7 - - TRBV7-2 CASKGLGLGEQYF TGTGCCAGCAAGGGACTGGGGTTAGGCGAGCAGTACTTC
TRBJ1-2 - TRBD1 TRBV6-1 CASSEAGGTGGFFYGYTF TGTGCCAGCAGTGAAGCTGGGGGGACAGGGGGCTTTTTCTATGGCTACACCTTC
TRBJ1-5 - - TRBV27 CASSTGGGQPQHF TGTGCCAGCTCGACAGGCGGTGGTCAGCCCCAGCATTTT
TRBJ1-5 - - TRBV6-1 CASSDRESNQPQHF TGTGCCAGCAGTGACCGGGAGAGCAATCAGCCCCAGCATTTT
TRBJ1-2 - TRBD1 TRBV19 CASSTRTGSRGGYTF TGTGCCAGTAGTACCCGGACAGGTTCAAGGGGTGGCTACACCTTC
TRBJ2-5 - TRBD2 TRBV2 CASSETLGLAGGQETQYF TGTGCCAGCAGTGAAACCCTGGGACTAGCGGGAGGCCAAGAGACCCAGTACTTC
TRBJ2-1 - TRBD2 TRBV9 CASSVDERETYEQFF TGTGCCAGCAGCGTAGATGAGCGGGAGACGTATGAGCAGTTCTTC
TRBJ1-2 - TRBD1 TRBV19 CASSPFTGDYGYTF TGTGCCAGTAGTCCCTTTACAGGGGACTATGGCTACACCTTC
TRBJ1-2 - - TRBV27 CASGSPGGGYTF TGTGCCAGCGGCTCCCCAGGAGGTGGCTACACCTTC
TRBJ2-3 - - TRBV11-3 CASSLDGGSTDTQYF TGTGCCAGCAGCTTAGACGGCGGGTCCACAGATACGCAGTATTTT
TRBJ1-6 few - TRBV5-5 CASSLERGAGNSPLHF TGTGCCAGCAGCTTGGAACGGGGGGCCGGGAATTCACCCCTCCACTTT
TRBJ1-2 - - TRBV13 CASSPDGGYGYTF TGTGCCAGCAGCCCGGACGGAGGCTATGGCTACACCTTC
TRBJ1-2 few TRBD1 TRBV5-6 CASSGNRGPTGYTF TGTGCCAGCAGCGGGAACAGGGGTCCTACTGGCTACACCTTC
TRBJ2-3 - - TRBV4-1 CASSPGGGADTQYF TGCGCCAGCAGCCCCGGTGGGGGCGCAGATACGCAGTATTTT
TRBJ1-4 - TRBD1 TRBV6-6 CASSYVQGAPNEKLFF TGTGCCAGCAGTTACGTACAGGGGGCCCCTAATGAAAAACTGTTTTTT
TRBJ2-3 - - TRBV29-1 CSVGRPIRQEHTDTQYF TGCAGCGTTGGCCGCCCCATCCGACAGGAGCACACAGATACGCAGTATTTT
TRBJ1-1 few TRBD1 TRBV27 CASSPSTGNAEAFF TGTGCCAGCAGTCCCTCGACAGGGAACGCTGAAGCTTTCTTT
TRBJ2-7 - TRBD2 TRBV14 CASSQGAGVTYEQYF TGTGCCAGCAGCCAAGGAGCGGGAGTCACCTACGAGCAGTACTTC
TRBJ2-7 once - TRBV21-1 CAKNLPKLYEQYF TGTGCCAAAAACCTGCCTAAGCTCTACGAGCAGTACTTC
TRBJ2-3 - TRBD2 TRBV28 CASNPGGGRSDTQYF TGTGCCAGCAATCCGGGCGGGGGGCGGTCAGATACGCAGTATTTT
TRBJ2-2 once TRBD2 TRBV7-9 CASSGLAGVLTGELFF TGTGCCAGCAGTGGACTAGCGGGAGTATTGACCGGGGAGCTGTTTTTT
TRBJ2-3 - - TRBV9 CASSVAGSTDTQYF TGTGCCAGCAGCGTAGCAGGATCCACAGATACGCAGTATTTT
TRBJ2-3 - - TRBV6-5 CASSPPGGDTQYF TGTGCCAGCAGTCCCCCCGGCGGCGATACGCAGTATTTT
TRBJ1-5 - TRBD1 TRBV19 CASTQDRGIPNQPQHF TGTGCCAGTACCCAAGACAGGGGAATACCCAATCAGCCCCAGCATTTT
TRBJ1-2 - - TRBV12-3/TRBV12-4 CASRRRVVDGYTF TGTGCCAGCAGAAGGAGGGTGGTTGATGGCTACACCTTC
TRBJ1-2 once - TRBV9 CASSPVGYDYGYTF TGTGCCAGCAGCCCGGTCGGGTACGACTATGGCTACACCTTC
TRBJ2-1 - - TRBV7-9 CASSLAPGSSEQFF TGTGCCAGCAGCTTAGCCCCCGGGAGCAGTGAGCAGTTCTTC
TRBJ1-4 - TRBD1 TRBV12-3/TRBV12-4 CASRTGSSEKLFF TGTGCCAGCCGGACAGGGTCTAGTGAAAAACTGTTTTTT
TRBJ1-5 - TRBD1 TRBV10-2 CASRPTDRGIHQPQHF TGCGCCAGCAGACCTACGGACAGGGGTATCCATCAGCCCCAGCATTTT
TRBJ1-3 once - TRBV6-5 CASSYAGSGNTIYF TGTGCCAGCAGTTACGCCGGTTCTGGAAACACCATATATTTT
TRBJ2-5 - TRBD2 TRBV29-1 CSVGGGIQETQYF TGCAGCGTTGGGGGGGGGATTCAAGAGACCCAGTACTTC
TRBJ2-1 - - TRBV7-9 CASSPRSSHEQFF TGTGCCAGCAGCCCTCGTTCTAGTCATGAGCAGTTCTTC
TRBJ2-2 - TRBD2 TRBV24-1 CATSDYPSGRERELFF TGTGCCACCAGTGATTATCCTAGCGGGAGGGAAAGGGAGCTGTTTTTT
TRBJ2-5 few TRBD1 TRBV7-8 CASSLGTGGFQETQYF TGTGCCAGCAGCTTAGGGACAGGGGGCTTCCAAGAGACCCAGTACTTC
TRBJ2-5 - - TRBV9 CASSGGGPQETQYF TGTGCCAGCAGCGGGGGAGGTCCCCAAGAGACCCAGTACTTC
TRBJ2-2 - TRBD2 TRBV4-2 CASSPGTSGTNTGELFF TGTGCCAGCAGCCCCGGGACTAGCGGGACGAACACCGGGGAGCTGTTTTTT
TRBJ2-7 - TRBD2 TRBV6-5 CASSSTSGFYEQYF TGTGCCAGCAGTTCGACTAGCGGGTTCTACGAGCAGTACTTC
TRBJ1-5 - - TRBV6-1 CASSETWISNQPQHF TGTGCCAGCAGTGAGACATGGATTAGCAATCAGCCCCAGCATTTT
TRBJ2-2 - - TRBV7-9 CASSLTANLNTGELFF TGTGCCAGCAGCTTAACCGCTAACCTAAACACCGGGGAGCTGTTTTTT
TRBJ2-1 - - TRBV5-6 CASSLQLGNEQFF TGTGCCAGCAGCCTTCAGCTAGGCAATGAGCAGTTCTTC
TRBJ2-5 - - TRBV9 CASSPRAGRETQYF TGTGCCAGCAGCCCTCGTGCGGGAAGAGAGACCCAGTACTTC
TRBJ1-1 - TRBD1 TRBV5-4 CASSLALGGTGGRAFF TGTGCCAGCAGCTTGGCGCTTGGGGGGACAGGGGGCCGAGCTTTCTTT
TRBJ1-2 once - TRBV5-1 CASSLGGGIDGYTF TGCGCCAGCAGCTTGGGAGGAGGGATAGACGGCTACACCTTC
TRBJ2-5 few - TRBV28 CATTAGGETQYF TGTGCCACCACCGCCGGGGGAGAGACCCAGTACTTC
TRBJ2-3 - TRBD2 TRBV14 CASSPELAGITDTQYF TGTGCCAGCAGTCCCGAACTAGCGGGGATCACAGATACGCAGTATTTT
TRBJ1-2 - TRBD1 TRBV25-1 CASSESGGFGYTF TGTGCCAGCAGTGAATCAGGGGGCTTTGGCTACACCTTC
TRBJ2-1 - TRBD2 TRBV7-9 CASSPIPGTKYNEQFF TGTGCCAGCAGCCCCATTCCCGGGACTAAGTACAATGAGCAGTTCTTC
TRBJ2-2 few TRBD2 TRBV5-4 CASNPGGDTGELFF TGTGCCAGCAACCCGGGGGGGGACACCGGGGAGCTGTTTTTT
TRBJ2-1 - TRBD2 TRBV7-6 CASSSRASGRGYNEQFF TGTGCCAGCAGCTCCCGGGCTAGCGGGAGGGGATACAATGAGCAGTTCTTC